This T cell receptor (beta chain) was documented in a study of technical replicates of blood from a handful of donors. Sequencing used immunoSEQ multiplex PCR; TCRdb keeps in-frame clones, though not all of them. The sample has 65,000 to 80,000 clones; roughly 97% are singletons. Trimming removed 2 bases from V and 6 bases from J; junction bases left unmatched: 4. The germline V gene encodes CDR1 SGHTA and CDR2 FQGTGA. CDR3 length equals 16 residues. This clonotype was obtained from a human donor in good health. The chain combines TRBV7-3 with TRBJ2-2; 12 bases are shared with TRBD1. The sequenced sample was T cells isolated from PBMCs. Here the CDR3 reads CASSLLGQGAPGELFF. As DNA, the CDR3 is TGTGCCAGCAGCTTATTGGGACAGGGGGCGCCCGGGGAGCTGTTTTTT.